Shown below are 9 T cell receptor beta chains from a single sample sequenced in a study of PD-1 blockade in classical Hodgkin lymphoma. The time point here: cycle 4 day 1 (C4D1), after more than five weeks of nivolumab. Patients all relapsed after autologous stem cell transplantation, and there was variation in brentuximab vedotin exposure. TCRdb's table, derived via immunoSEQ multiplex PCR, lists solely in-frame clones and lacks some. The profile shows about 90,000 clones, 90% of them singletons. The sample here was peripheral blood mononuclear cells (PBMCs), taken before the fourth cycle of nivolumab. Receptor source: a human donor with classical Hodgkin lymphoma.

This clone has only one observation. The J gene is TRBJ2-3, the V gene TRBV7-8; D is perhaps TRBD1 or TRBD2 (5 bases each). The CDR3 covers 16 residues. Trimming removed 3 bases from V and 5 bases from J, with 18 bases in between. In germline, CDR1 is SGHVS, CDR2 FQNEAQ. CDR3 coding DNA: TGTGCCAGCAGCTTTGGGGGAGCGGCAAGGGGAGATACGCAGTATTTT. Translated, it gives CASSFGGAARGDTQYF.

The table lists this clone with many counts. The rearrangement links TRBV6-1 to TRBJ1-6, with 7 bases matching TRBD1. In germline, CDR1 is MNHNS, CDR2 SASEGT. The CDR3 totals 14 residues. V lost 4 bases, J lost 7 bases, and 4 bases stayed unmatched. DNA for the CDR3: TGTGCCAGCAGTGGAGACAGGGAGAATTCACCCCTCCACTTT. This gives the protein CASSGDRENSPLHF.

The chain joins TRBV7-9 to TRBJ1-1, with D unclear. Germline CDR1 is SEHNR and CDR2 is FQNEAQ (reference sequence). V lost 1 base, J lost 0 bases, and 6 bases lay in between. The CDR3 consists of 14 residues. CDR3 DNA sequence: TGTGCCAGCAGCTTAGGGGGAATGAACACTGAAGCTTTCTTT. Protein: CASSLGGMNTEAFF.

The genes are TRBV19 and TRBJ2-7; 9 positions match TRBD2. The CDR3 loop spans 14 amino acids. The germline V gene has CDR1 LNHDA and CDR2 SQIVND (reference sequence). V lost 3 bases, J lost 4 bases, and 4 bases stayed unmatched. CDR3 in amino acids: CASSIGLARYEQYF. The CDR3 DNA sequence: TGTGCCAGTAGTATCGGACTAGCGCGGTACGAGCAGTACTTC.

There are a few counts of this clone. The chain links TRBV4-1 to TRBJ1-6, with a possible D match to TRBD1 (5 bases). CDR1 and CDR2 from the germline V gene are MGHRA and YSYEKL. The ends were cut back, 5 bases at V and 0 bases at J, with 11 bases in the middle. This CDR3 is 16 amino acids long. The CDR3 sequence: CASSWDASSYNSPLHF. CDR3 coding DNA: TGCGCCAGCAGCTGGGACGCGAGCTCCTATAATTCACCCCTCCACTTT.

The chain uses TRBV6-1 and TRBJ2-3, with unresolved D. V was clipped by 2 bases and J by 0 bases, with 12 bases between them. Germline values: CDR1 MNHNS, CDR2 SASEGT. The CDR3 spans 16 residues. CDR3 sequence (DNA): TGTGCCAGCAGTGAAAAGACAAAGTCTAGCACAGATACGCAGTATTTT. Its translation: CASSEKTKSSTDTQYF.

The DNA of the CDR3 is TGTGCCATCAGTGAGGGGCTTGAGGGGTCCCGTCCCCTCCACTTT. Translation: CAISEGLEGSRPLHF. This chain connects TRBV10-3 to TRBJ1-6; tentatively, D is TRBD1 (5 bases). The CDR3 contains 15 residues. V was shortened by 2 bases and J by 13 bases, with 18 bases between the two germline ends. The germline CDR1 and CDR2 sequences are ENHRY and SYGVKD.

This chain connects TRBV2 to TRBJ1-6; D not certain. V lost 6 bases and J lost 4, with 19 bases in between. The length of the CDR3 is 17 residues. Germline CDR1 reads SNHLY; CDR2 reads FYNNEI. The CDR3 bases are TGTGCCAGCAGCCTCCTTAGACCTGGGAATTATAATTCACCCCTCCACTTT. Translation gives CASSLLRPGNYNSPLHF.

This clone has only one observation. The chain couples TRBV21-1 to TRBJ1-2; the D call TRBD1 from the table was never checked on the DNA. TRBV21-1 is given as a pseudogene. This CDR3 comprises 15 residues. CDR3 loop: CASSFPGQINYGYTF. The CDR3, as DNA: TGTGCCAGCAGCTTTCCCGGACAGATTAACTATGGCTACACCTTC.